This T cell receptor (beta chain) was found in a study of blood T cell repertoires in COVID-19. The wider study: PBMCs, B-cell-depleted T cells, or T cells were the source of the cDNA or gDNA that made up the material.

As handled by the study authors: Counts of nucleated cells, estimated from reference gene primer amplification, were obtained. Only in-frame clones appear in the TCRdb table, and some are missing; sequencing was by immunoSEQ multiplex PCR. V, J and clone size are those of that table, while D and trimming were read from the DNA. The data hold a few hundred thousand clones, with 88% observed a single time. Germline loops: CDR1 MDHEN, CDR2 SYDVKM. Trimming stripped 9 bases from V and 4 bases from J, with 16 bases between. This CDR3 spans 14 amino acids. This sequence originates from an older man with acute or convalescent COVID-19. The sample taken for sequencing was peripheral blood. The chain employs TRBV28 and TRBJ1-5; D is unclear. The CDR3 loop is CASALLQKNQPQHF. DNA for the CDR3: TGTGCCAGTGCCCTGTTACAGAAAAATCAGCCCCAGCATTTT.